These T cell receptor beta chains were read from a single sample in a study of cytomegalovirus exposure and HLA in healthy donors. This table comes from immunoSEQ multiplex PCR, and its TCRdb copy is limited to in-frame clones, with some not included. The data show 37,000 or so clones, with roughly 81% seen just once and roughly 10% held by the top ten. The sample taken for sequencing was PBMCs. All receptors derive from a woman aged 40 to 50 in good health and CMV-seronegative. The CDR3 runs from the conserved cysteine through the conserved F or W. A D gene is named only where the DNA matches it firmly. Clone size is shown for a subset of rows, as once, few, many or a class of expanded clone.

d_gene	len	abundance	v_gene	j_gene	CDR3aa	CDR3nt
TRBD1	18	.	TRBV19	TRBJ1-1	CASRPRTGVLGLNTEAFF	TGTGCCAGTAGACCGAGGACAGGCGTCCTTGGACTAAACACTGAAGCTTTCTTT
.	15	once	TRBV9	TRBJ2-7	CASSVEGGASYEQYF	TGTGCCAGCAGCGTAGAAGGGGGGGCCTCCTACGAGCAGTACTTC
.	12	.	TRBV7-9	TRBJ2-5	CASRRYQETQYF	TGTGCCAGCAGGCGGTATCAAGAGACCCAGTACTTC
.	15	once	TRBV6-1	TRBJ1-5	CASSVTPYSNQPQHF	TGTGCCAGCAGTGTGACACCGTATAGCAATCAGCCCCAGCATTTT
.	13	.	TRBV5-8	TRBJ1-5	CASSPYFNQPQHF	TGTGCCAGCAGCCCCTATTTCAATCAGCCCCAGCATTTT
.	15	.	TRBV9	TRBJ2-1	CASSERGGVSNEQFF	TGTGCCAGCAGCGAGAGGGGGGGTGTGAGCAATGAGCAGTTCTTC
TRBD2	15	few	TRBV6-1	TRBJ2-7	CASSAGAGLSYEQYF	TGTGCCAGCAGTGCGGGAGCGGGGCTGTCCTACGAGCAGTACTTC
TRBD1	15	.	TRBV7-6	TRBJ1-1	CASSPRTGAGPEAFF	TGTGCCAGCAGCCCCAGGACAGGGGCCGGTCCTGAAGCTTTCTTT
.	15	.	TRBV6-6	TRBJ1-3	CASSYSRASGNTIYF	TGTGCCAGCAGTTACTCCAGGGCCTCTGGAAACACCATATATTTT
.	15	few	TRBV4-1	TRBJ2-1	CASSQDAQGMNEQFF	TGCGCCAGCAGCCAAGACGCCCAGGGAATGAATGAGCAGTTCTTC
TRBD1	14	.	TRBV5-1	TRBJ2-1	CASRDRGLLSEQFF	TGCGCCAGTCGGGACAGGGGACTGTTGAGTGAGCAGTTCTTC
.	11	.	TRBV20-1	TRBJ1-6	CSATDNSPLHF	TGCAGTGCTACGGATAATTCACCCCTCCACTTT
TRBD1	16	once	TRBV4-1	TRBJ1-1	CASSQEFTGGITEAFF	TGCGCCAGCAGCCAAGAATTTACAGGGGGGATTACTGAAGCTTTCTTT
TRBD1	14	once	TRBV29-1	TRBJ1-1	CSVVNRGRNTEAFF	TGCAGCGTAGTAAACAGGGGGCGGAACACTGAAGCTTTCTTT
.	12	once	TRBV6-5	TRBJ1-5	CASSSPNQPQHF	TGTGCCAGCAGTTCCCCAAATCAGCCCCAGCATTTT
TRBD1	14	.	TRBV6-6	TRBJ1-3	CASIGQVVENTIYF	TGTGCCAGCATAGGACAGGTGGTTGAAAACACCATATATTTT
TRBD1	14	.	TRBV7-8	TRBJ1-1	CASSNRDRATEAFF	TGTGCCAGCAGCAACCGGGACAGGGCCACTGAAGCTTTCTTT
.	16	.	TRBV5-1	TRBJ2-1	CASSPAATSSYNEQFF	TGCGCCAGCAGCCCGGCGGCGACGAGCTCCTACAATGAGCAGTTCTTC
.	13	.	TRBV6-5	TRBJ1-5	CASSYVRGQPQHF	TGTGCCAGCAGTTACGTCAGGGGTCAGCCCCAGCATTTT
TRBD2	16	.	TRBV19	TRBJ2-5	CASSIQTSGGQETQYF	TGTGCCAGTAGTATCCAGACTAGCGGGGGCCAAGAGACCCAGTACTTC
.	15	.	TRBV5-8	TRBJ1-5	CASSLVGQVGQPQHF	TGTGCCAGCAGCTTGGTTGGGCAGGTCGGTCAGCCCCAGCATTTT
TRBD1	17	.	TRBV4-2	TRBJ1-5	CASSQAVGQGVNQPQHF	TGTGCCAGCAGCCAAGCGGTAGGGCAGGGGGTCAATCAGCCCCAGCATTTT
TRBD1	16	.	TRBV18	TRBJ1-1	CASSRGTGDLNTEAFF	TGTGCCAGCTCTCGCGGGACAGGTGACCTGAACACTGAAGCTTTCTTT
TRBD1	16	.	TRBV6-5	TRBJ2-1	CASSYSTGQQYNEQFF	TGTGCCAGCAGTTACTCGACGGGACAGCAGTACAATGAGCAGTTCTTC
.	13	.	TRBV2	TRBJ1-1	CASGRGVDTEAFF	TGTGCCAGCGGTAGAGGAGTAGACACTGAAGCTTTCTTT
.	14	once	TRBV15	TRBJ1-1	CATSRYTGTNEAFF	TGTGCCACCAGCAGATATACCGGGACAAATGAAGCTTTCTTT
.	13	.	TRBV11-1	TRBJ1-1	CASRNAGRAEAFF	TGTGCCAGCAGAAACGCGGGGAGAGCTGAAGCTTTCTTT
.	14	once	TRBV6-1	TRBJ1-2	CATVRDTSNYGYTF	TGTGCCACCGTGAGGGACACTTCTAACTATGGCTACACCTTC
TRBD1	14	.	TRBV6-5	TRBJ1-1	CASSYRTGNTEAFF	TGTGCCAGCAGTTACCGGACAGGGAACACTGAAGCTTTCTTT
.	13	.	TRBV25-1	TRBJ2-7	CATHRDFTYEQYF	TGTGCCACCCACCGGGACTTTACCTACGAGCAGTACTTC
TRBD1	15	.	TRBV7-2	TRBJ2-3	CASSLMGQGLDTQYF	TGTGCCAGCAGCTTAATGGGACAGGGATTAGATACGCAGTATTTT
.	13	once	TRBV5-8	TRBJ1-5	CATPGGHNQPQHF	TGTGCCACCCCTGGGGGCCACAATCAGCCCCAGCATTTT
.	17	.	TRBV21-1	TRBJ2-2	CASSNGVRQGETGELFF	TGTGCCAGCAGCAATGGGGTGCGCCAGGGTGAGACCGGGGAGCTGTTTTTT
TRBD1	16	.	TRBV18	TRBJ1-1	CASSPSSAGGGSEAFF	TGTGCCAGCTCCCCGTCCTCGGCAGGGGGCGGATCTGAAGCTTTCTTT
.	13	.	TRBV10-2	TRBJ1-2	CASRQATGYGYTF	TGCGCCAGCAGACAAGCGACAGGCTATGGCTACACCTTC
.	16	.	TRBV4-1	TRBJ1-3	CASSRSTGNSGNTIYF	TGCGCCAGCAGCCGCTCTACAGGGAACTCTGGAAACACCATATATTTT
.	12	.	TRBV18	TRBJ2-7	CASSPSSDEQYF	TGTGCCAGCTCACCTAGCAGCGACGAGCAGTACTTC
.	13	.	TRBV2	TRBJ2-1	CASSVWQGGEQFF	TGTGCCAGCAGTGTATGGCAGGGGGGTGAGCAGTTCTTC
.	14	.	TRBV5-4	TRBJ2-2	CASSSFGGAGELFF	TGTGCCAGCAGCTCCTTCGGGGGTGCCGGGGAGCTGTTTTTT
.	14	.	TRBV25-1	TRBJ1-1	CASSALGTRSEAFF	TGTGCCAGCAGTGCACTCGGGACTAGATCTGAAGCTTTCTTT
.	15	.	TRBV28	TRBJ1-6	CASSLSRIGNSPLHF	TGTGCCAGCAGTTTATCCAGGATAGGCAATTCACCCCTCCACTTT
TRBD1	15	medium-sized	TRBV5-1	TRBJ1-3	CASSPTGPSGNTIYF	TGCGCCAGCAGCCCGACAGGGCCCTCTGGAAACACCATATATTTT
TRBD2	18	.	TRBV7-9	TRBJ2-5	CASSLKNGRGGYLETQYF	TGTGCCAGCAGCTTAAAGAATGGACGGGGGGGTTATCTGGAGACCCAGTACTTC
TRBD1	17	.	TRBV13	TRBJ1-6	CASSLGGDRGRFTTLHF	TGTGCCAGCAGCTTAGGGGGTGACAGGGGGCGATTTACAACCCTCCACTTT
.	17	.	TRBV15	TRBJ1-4	CATSPGLVAATNEKLFF	TGTGCCACCAGCCCGGGACTGGTGGCAGCAACTAATGAAAAACTGTTTTTT
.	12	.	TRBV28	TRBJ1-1	CASSRSFTEAFF	TGTGCCAGCAGTCGTTCCTTCACTGAAGCTTTCTTT